This T cell receptor beta chain was identified during a study of T cells in localized non-small cell lung cancer (dated by TCRdb to between 2020 and 2021). Describing the broader study: T cell repertoires of 200 to 250 early-stage NSCLC patients were analyzed, with tumors being compared against uninvolved tumor-adjacent lungs. The mean age of the NSCLC patients was under 70 years, with approximately 130 men and over 100 women. All 240 or so NSCLC patients in the cohort were treatment-naive and had localized lung tumors that were resected.

This clone showed up just once. Its antigen remains unidentified. Qualities for individual bases were not recorded, and no much larger clone is one base off. Overall results and qualifications from the work: Because multi-region tumor sequencing was not done, intratumor heterogeneity could not be ruled out. Higher T cell density in blood was associated with longer overall survival, whereas higher clonality in adjacent lung was associated with shorter survival. Because the study design was exploratory, TCR variables were selected using unadjusted p-values without false-discovery rate correction. Of the top 100 tumor clones, a median of approximately 60 were detected in paired uninvolved adjacent lung; roughly 29 were also among that lung's top 100. Uninvolved tumor-adjacent lung showed the highest T cell clonality, higher than tumor, which suggests more focused antigenic responses in the adjacent lung.

At diagnosis, tumor, uninvolved tumor-adjacent lung and peripheral blood were collected and then preserved as a mix of FFPE and fresh-frozen material. For TCR repertoire profiling, the blood samples were analyzed as peripheral blood mononuclear cells. The immunoSEQ Assay was used to sequence TCR beta CDR3 regions from DNA. Processing in the source paper ran as follows. To compute T cell density, TCR beta template counts were normalized to usable DNA, which was estimated by amplifying housekeeping genes. Richness was estimated using the preseqR package, with extrapolation to 400,000 templates for PBMC samples and to 120,000 templates for tissue samples. Clonality was defined by subtracting Pielou's evenness from one. To identify tissue-enriched TCRs, differential abundance testing was run on productive amino-acid clonotypes with a minimum total count of 5 and an alpha of 0.1. The Jaccard Index and the Morisita Overlap Index were used to quantify repertoire overlap between compartments. GLIPH grouped TCR beta CDR3s together with public tetramer-defined viral CDR3s, and a viral motif had to include at least three viral sequences and also show V-gene enrichment. TCRdb carries this immuneACCESS record with in-frame sequences only. Its versions omit some clonotypes, under half of them owing to an unresolved V gene in the studies checked, with the rest unexplained. D and trimming come from the DNA, and the V and J calls and clone size come from that table. The sample table lists some 15,000 clones, 87% of them with a count of one. Of the sample, about 30% falls within the top ten clones.

The origin of this receptor is a male donor aged 60 or over with stage II lung adenocarcinoma. This material consisted of peripheral blood mononuclear cells, taken before any cancer treatment.

The sequence in DNA is TGCAGCGTCGGACACGGCGAAGTGACCCAGTACTTC. The encoded protein is CSVGHGEVTQYF. The V and J segments used are TRBV29-1 and TRBJ2-5, with TRBD1 perhaps the D gene, on 5 matching bases. A distance of 15 bases separates the germline ends of V and J, which lose 6 bases and 7 bases respectively. The germline V gene encodes CDR1 SQVTM and CDR2 ANQGSEA. The CDR3 measures 12 amino acids from cysteine to phenylalanine. Only the CDR3 DNA is retained, 36 bases long and in frame from the first base.